This is a list of T cell receptor beta chains from one sample in a study of T cells in Graves' hyperthyroidism and ophthalmopathy. TCRdb re-analysed the multiplex PCR reads in MiXCR, keeping a single row per CDR3 protein. The data hold 350,000 to 450,000 distinct CDR3 sequences, with about 14% observed a single time. Material for sequencing was blood. Receptor source: a middle-aged man with Graves' ophthalmopathy. Each CDR3 is given with its conserved first and last residue. The D gene is left open where the match is weak. Clone size is stated in some rows and not others, as once, few, many or a class when expanded.

>NA|NA|TRBV29-1|TRBJ2-5
TGCAGCGTAGGCAGGGGCGGTCAAGAGACCCAGTACTTC
CSVGRGGQETQYF
>NA|TRBD2|TRBV7-9|TRBJ2-1
TGTGCCAGCAGCAACGTTAGCGGGAGGGGGGACAATGAGCAGTTCTTC
CASSNVSGRGDNEQFF
>many|TRBD2|TRBV5-1|TRBJ2-1
TGCGCCAGCCGACGTGGGGCTAGCGGGTTGAGCTCCTACAATGAGCAGTTCTTC
CASRRGASGLSSYNEQFF
>few|NA|TRBV30|TRBJ1-1
TGTGCCTGGAGGGGGAGGGTAAGGGTGAACACTGAAACTTTCTTT
CAWRGRVRVNTETFF
>few|NA|TRBV28|TRBJ2-1
TGTGCCAGCAGTTTGCGGGATCGGAATGAGCAGTTCTTC
CASSLRDRNEQFF
>NA|TRBD2|TRBV14|TRBJ2-7
TGTGCCAGCAGCCTATCCTTACTAGCGGGAGCCGAGCAGTACTTC
CASSLSLLAGAEQYF
>many|TRBD1|TRBV3-1|TRBJ2-3
TGTGCCAGCAGCCAAGTCGGGACAGTTACGCAGTATTTT
CASSQVGTVTQYF
>many|NA|TRBV2|TRBJ2-3
TGTGCCAGCACTTCAGAGACTAGCACAGATACGCAGTATTTT
CASTSETSTDTQYF
>NA|NA|TRBV28|TRBJ1-3
TGTGCCAGCACTCAAGACCGCTCTGGAAACACCATATATTTT
CASTQDRSGNTIYF
>many|NA|TRBV11-2|TRBJ2-1
TGTGCCAGCAGCTTAGTATGGGGGGCCTCCTACAATGAGCAGTTCTTC
CASSLVWGASYNEQFF
>NA|NA|TRBV6-1|TRBJ2-3
TGTGCCAGCAGTGAATCGGGGATTTTTCCAGATACGCAGTATTTT
CASSESGIFPDTQYF
>NA|TRBD1|TRBV6-1|TRBJ2-7
TGTGCCAGCAGAGAACTCGGACAGGGTAGCTACGAGCAGTACTTC
CASRELGQGSYEQYF
>NA|NA|TRBV5-1|TRBJ2-5
TGCGCCAGCGGACAACAAGAGACCCAGTACTTC
CASGQQETQYF
>few|TRBD2|TRBV5-4|TRBJ2-3
TGTGCCAGCCGAGCATCTAGCGGGAGTAGGACAGATACGCAGTATTTT
CASRASSGSRTDTQYF
>many|TRBD1|TRBV30|TRBJ1-6
TGTGCCTGGAACTCTGACAGGGGATATTCACCCCTCCACTTT
CAWNSDRGYSPLHF
>many|NA|TRBV20-1|TRBJ2-4
TGCAGTGCTGCCCCCAAAAACATTCAGTACTTC
CSAAPKNIQYF
>many|NA|TRBV20-1|TRBJ2-7
TGCAGTGCTAGAGATATAATGAGGTCGGGGACGGACTACGAGCAGTACTTC
CSARDIMRSGTDYEQYF
>NA|NA|TRBV20-1|TRBJ2-1
TGCAGTGCTAGAGCGCACGCGGGCCTGGGGTACAATGAGCAGTTCTTC
CSARAHAGLGYNEQFF
>few|NA|TRBV24-1|TRBJ2-3
TGTGCCACCAGTGATGCCCAAGAGGATACGCAGTATTTT
CATSDAQEDTQYF